These 5 T cell receptor beta chains were all obtained from the same sample, sequenced in a study of tumor-infiltrating lymphocytes in glioblastoma multiforme (dated by TCRdb to between 2016 and 2019). Sequencing took place on an Illumina HiSeq 2500. Using a modified ARM-PCR protocol with multiple V-beta primers and a C-beta primer, the team built TCRB libraries from RNA through three nested multiplex PCR rounds. TCRdb reran the public reads through fastp at Q25 and MiXCR, keeping productive beta chains. Rows are combined by CDR3 protein, so each entry shows the most common genes and DNA. The sample records about 32,000 distinct CDR3 sequences, about 64% of which are singletons. The ten largest clones capture approximately 35% of the sample. Sequencing used brain tumor tissue. The receptors were sampled from a male donor with glioblastoma.

The chain recombines TRBV4-2 with TRBJ2-3; 11 bases match TRBD2. Per the germline V gene, CDR1 is LGHNA and CDR2 is YNFKEQ. V dropped 1 base and J dropped 4; count of bases not matched to a gene: 10. This CDR3 contains 18 residues. In nucleotides, the CDR3 is TGTGCCAGCAGCCAAGTTAGCGGGAGGGCGCGAAGCGCAGATACGCAGTATTTT. Protein product: CASSQVSGRARSADTQYF.

As regards this clonotype: This may be a read error, as it is one base from a much larger clone. The V call is TRBV5-4, the J call TRBJ2-1, with TRBD1 matching over 7 bases. CDR3 length: 13 amino acids. Per the germline V gene, CDR1 is SGHNT and CDR2 is YYREEE (reference sequence). The CDR3, as DNA: TGTGCCAACAGCCAGACAGGGTTGAATGGGCAGTTCTTC. It encodes CANSQTGLNGQFF.

The CDR3 loop is CASSRETPGADTQYF. CDR3 DNA sequence: TGTGCCAGCAGCCGGGAGACCCCGGGGGCAGATACGCAGTATTTT. The genes are TRBV11-1 and TRBJ2-3, with D perhaps TRBD2 (6 bases). Germline V gene sequence: CDR1 SGHAT, CDR2 FQDESV (reference sequence). The CDR3 sequence is 15 residues long. Between the trimmed V and J ends, which lost 5 bases and 4 bases, there was a span of 16 bases.

On this clonotype: This may be a read error: a much more frequent sequence differs by one nucleotide. V and J are TRBV28 and TRBJ1-5; a possible D gene is TRBD1 (6 bases). CDR3 length: 15 residues. Germline CDR1 and CDR2: MDHEN and SYDVKM. The CDR3 loop is CASSLGGQLNQHQHF. Written as DNA, the CDR3 is TGTGCCAGCAGTTTGGGGGGGCAGCTCAATCAGCACCAGCATTTT.

At least ten counts were recorded for this clonotype. The rearrangement uses TRBV7-8 and TRBJ1-5; the match to TRBD1 covers 7 bases. Germline CDR1 is SGHVS and CDR2 is FQNEAQ. V gave up 2 bases and J gave up 0 bases; unmatched junction bases: 7. This CDR3 comprises 17 residues. The CDR3: CASSLPRGQYSNQPQHF. In DNA, the CDR3 is TGTGCCAGCAGCTTACCTAGGGGACAGTATAGCAATCAGCCCCAGCATTTT.